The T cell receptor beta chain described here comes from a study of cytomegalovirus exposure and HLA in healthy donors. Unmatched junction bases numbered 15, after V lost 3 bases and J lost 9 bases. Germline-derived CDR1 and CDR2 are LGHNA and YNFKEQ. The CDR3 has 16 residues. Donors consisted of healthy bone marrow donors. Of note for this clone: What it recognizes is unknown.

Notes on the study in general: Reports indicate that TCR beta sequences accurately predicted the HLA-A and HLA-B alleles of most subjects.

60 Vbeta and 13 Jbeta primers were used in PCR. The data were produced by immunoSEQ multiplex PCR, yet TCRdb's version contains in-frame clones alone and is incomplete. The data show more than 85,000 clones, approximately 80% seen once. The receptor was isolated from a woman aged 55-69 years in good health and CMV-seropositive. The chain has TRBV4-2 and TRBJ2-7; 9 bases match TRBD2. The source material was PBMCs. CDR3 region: CASSQGLLAGLEGQYF. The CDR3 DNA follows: TGTGCCAGCAGCCAGGGTCTTCTAGCGGGGCTAGAGGGGCAGTACTTC.